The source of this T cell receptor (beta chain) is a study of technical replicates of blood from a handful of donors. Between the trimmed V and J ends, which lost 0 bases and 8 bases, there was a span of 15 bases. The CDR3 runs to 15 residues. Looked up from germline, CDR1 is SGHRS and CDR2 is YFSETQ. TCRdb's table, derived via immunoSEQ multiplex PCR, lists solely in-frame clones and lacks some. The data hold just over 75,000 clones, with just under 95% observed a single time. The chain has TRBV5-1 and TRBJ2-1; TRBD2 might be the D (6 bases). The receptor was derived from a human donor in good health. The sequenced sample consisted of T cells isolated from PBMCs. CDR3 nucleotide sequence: TGCGCCAGCAGCTTGGTCGGGAGAAATGTCGATGAGCAGTTCTTC. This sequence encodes CASSLVGRNVDEQFF.